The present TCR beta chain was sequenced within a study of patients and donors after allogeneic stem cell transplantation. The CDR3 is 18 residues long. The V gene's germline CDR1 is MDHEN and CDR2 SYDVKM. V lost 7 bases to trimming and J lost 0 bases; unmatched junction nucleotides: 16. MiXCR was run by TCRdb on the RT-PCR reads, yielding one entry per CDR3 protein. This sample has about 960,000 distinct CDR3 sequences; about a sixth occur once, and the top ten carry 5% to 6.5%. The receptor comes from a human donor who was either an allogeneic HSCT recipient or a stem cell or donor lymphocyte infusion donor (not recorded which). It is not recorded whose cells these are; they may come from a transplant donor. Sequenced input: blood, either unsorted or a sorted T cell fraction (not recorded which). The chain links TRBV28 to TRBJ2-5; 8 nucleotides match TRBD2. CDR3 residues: CASTPGVAGTAYQETQYF. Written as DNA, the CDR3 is TGTGCCAGCACCCCGGGGGTAGCGGGAACCGCGTACCAAGAGACCCAGTACTTC. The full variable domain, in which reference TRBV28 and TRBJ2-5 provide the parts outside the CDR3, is DVKVTQSSRYLVKRTGEKVFLECVQDMDHENMFWYRQDPGLGLRLIYFSYDVKMKEKGDIPEGYSVSREKKERFSLILESASTNQTSMYLCASTPGVAGTAYQETQYFGPGTRLLVL.